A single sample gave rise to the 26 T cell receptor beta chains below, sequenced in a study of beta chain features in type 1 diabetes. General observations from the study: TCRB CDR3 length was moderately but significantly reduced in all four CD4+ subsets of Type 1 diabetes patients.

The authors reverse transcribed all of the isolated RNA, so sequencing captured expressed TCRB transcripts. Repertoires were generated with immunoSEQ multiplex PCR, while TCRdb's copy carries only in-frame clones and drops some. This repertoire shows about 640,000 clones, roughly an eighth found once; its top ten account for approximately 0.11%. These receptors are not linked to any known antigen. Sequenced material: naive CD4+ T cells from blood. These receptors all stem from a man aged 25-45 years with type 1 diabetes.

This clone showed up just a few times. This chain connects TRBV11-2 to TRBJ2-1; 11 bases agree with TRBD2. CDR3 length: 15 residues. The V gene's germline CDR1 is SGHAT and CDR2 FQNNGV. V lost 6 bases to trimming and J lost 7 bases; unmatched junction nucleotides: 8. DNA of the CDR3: TGTGCCAGCAGGCCACTAGCGGGGGTGAGAAATGAGCAGTTCTTC. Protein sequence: CASRPLAGVRNEQFF. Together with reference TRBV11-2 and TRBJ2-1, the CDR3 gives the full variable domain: EAGVAQSPRYKIIEKRQSVAFWCNPISGHATLYWYQQILGQGPKLLIQFQNNGVVDDSQLPKDRFSAERLKGVDSTLKIQPAKLEDSAVYLCASRPLAGVRNEQFFGPGTRLTVL.

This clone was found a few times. The CDR3 DNA reads as TGTGCCAGCAGTTGGGAACGGGCCACCGGGGAGCTGTTTTTT. It codes for CASSWERATGELFF. The V and J genes are TRBV6-5 and TRBJ2-2; D gene uncertain. V was shortened by 4 bases and J by 4 bases, with 10 bases between the two germline ends. This CDR3 has 14 amino acids. Germline CDR1 and CDR2: MNHEY and SVGAGI.

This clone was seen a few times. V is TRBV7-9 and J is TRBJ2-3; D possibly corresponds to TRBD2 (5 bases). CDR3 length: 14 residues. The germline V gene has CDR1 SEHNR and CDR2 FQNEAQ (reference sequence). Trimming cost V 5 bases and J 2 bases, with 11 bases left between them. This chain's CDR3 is CASSRTSFTDTQYF. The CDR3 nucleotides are TGTGCCAGCAGCCGGACTTCTTTCACAGATACGCAGTATTTT.

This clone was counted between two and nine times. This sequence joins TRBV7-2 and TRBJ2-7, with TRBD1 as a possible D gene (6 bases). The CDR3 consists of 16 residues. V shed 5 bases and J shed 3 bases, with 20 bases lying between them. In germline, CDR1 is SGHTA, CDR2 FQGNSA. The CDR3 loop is CASSRGTGFLGYEQYF. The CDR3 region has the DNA TGTGCCAGCAGCAGAGGTACAGGGTTTTTGGGCTACGAGCAGTACTTC.

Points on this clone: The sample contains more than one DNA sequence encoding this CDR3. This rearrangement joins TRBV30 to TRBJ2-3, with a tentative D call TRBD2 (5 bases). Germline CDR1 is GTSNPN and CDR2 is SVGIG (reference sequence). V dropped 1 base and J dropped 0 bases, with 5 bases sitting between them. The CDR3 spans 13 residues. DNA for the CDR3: TGTGCCTGGAGTGGGACTAGCACAGATACGCAGTATTTT. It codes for CAWSGTSTDTQYF.

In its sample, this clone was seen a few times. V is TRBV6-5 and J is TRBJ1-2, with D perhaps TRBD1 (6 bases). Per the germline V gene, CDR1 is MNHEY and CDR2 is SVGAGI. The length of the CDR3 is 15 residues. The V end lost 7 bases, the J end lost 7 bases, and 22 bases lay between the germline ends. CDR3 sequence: CASTPGSGAIIGYTF. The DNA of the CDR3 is TGTGCCAGCACCCCTGGGTCGGGGGCGATCATTGGCTACACCTTC.

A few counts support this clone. The CDR3 spells CASSSRAGVTEAFF. DNA of the CDR3: TGTGCCAGCAGCTCCCGGGCAGGGGTCACTGAAGCTTTCTTT. The V and J genes are TRBV7-3 and TRBJ1-1, with D possibly TRBD1 on 6 matching bases. The CDR3 has 14 amino acids. V lost 4 bases and J lost 4, with 13 bases in between. CDR1 and CDR2 from the germline V gene are SGHTA and FQGTGA. Filled out from reference TRBV7-3 and TRBJ1-1, the complete variable domain reads GAGVSQTPSNKVTEKGKYVELRCDPISGHTALYWYRQSLGQGPEFLIYFQGTGAADDSGLPNDRFFAVRPEGSVSTLKIQRTERGDSAVYLCASSSRAGVTEAFFGQGTRLTVV.

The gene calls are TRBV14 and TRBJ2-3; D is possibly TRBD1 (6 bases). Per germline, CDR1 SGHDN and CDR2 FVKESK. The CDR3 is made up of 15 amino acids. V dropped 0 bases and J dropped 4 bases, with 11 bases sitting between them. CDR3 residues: CASSQEPGAADTQYF. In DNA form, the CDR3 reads TGTGCCAGCAGCCAAGAGCCAGGGGCCGCAGATACGCAGTATTTT.

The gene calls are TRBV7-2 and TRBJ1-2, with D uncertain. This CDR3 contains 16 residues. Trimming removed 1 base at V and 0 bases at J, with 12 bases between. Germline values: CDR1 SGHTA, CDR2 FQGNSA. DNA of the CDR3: TGTGCCAGCAGCTTAGTTCGTGGCGGAGCTAACTATGGCTACACCTTC. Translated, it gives CASSLVRGGANYGYTF.

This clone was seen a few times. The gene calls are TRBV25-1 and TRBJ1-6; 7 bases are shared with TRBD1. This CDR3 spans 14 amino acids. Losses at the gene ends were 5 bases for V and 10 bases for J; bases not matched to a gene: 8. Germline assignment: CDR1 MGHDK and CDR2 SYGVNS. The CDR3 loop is CASSRQGDGSPLHF. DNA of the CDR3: TGTGCCAGCAGTCGACAGGGAGACGGATCACCCCTCCACTTT.

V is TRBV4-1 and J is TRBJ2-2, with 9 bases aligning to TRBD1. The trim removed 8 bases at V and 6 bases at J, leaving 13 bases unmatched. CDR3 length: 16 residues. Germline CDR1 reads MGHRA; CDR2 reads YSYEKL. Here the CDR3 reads CASERGQGSRAGELFF. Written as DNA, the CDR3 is TGCGCCAGCGAGAGGGGACAGGGATCGAGGGCCGGGGAGCTGTTTTTT.

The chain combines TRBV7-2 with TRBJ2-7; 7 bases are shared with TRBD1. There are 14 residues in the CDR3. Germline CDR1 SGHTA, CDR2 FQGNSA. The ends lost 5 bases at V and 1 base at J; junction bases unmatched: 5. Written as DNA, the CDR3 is TGTGCCAGCAGCAGGGACAGAAGGTCCTACGAGCAGTACTTC. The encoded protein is CASSRDRRSYEQYF.

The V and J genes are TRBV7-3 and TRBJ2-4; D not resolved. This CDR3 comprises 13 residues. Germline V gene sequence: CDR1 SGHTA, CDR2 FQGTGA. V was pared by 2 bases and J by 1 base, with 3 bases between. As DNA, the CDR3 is TGTGCCAGCAGCTTAGAGGCCAAAAACATTCAGTACTTC. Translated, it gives CASSLEAKNIQYF.

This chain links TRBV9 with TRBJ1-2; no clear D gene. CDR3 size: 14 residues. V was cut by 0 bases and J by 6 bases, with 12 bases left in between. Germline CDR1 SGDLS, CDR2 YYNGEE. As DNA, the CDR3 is TGTGCCAGCAGCGTAGCGTTGCTTCCTAATGGCTACACCTTC. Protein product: CASSVALLPNGYTF. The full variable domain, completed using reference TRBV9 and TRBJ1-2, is DSGVTQTPKHLITATGQRVTLRCSPRSGDLSVYWYQQSLDQGLQFLIQYYNGEERAKGNILERFSAQQFPDLHSELNLSSLELGDSALYFCASSVALLPNGYTFGSGTRLTVV.

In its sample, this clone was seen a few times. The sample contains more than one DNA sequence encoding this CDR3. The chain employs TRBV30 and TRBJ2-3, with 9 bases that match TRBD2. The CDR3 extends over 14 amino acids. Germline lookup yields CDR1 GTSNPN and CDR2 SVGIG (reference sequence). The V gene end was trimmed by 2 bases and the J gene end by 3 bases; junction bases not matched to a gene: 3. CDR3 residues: CAWSPGLATDTQYF. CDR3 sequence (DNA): TGTGCCTGGAGTCCGGGACTAGCAACAGATACGCAGTATTTT.

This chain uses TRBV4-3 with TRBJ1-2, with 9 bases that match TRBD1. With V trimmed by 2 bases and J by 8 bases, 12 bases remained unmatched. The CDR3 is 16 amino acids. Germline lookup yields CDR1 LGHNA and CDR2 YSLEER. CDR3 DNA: TGCGCCAGCAGCCAAAACAGGGGGCTATCGGGTCAGGGCTACACCTTC. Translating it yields CASSQNRGLSGQGYTF.

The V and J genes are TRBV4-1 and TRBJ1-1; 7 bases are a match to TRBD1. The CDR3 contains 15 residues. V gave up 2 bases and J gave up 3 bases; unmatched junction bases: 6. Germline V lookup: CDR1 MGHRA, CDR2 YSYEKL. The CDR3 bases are TGCGCCAGCAGCCAAAAAGACAGGGAACACACTGAAGCTTTCTTT. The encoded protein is CASSQKDREHTEAFF.

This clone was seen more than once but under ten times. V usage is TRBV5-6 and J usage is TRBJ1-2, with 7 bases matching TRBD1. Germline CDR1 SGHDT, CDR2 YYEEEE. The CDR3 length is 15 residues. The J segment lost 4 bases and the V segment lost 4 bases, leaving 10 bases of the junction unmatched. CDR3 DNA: TGTGCCAGCAGCCCACGAAAACAGGGGATCTATGGCTACACCTTC. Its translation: CASSPRKQGIYGYTF.

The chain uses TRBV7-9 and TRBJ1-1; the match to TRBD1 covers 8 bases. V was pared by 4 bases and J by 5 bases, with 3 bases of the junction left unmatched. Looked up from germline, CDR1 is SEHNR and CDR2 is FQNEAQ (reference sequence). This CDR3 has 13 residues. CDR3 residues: CASSSNRGTEAFF. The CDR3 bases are TGTGCCAGCAGCTCCAACAGGGGGACTGAAGCTTTCTTT.

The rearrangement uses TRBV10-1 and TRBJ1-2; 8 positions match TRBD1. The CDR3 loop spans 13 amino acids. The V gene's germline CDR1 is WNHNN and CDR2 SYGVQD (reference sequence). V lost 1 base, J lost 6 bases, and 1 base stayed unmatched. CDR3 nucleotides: TGCGCCAGCAGTGAGTGGACAGGGCATGGCTACACCTTC. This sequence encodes CASSEWTGHGYTF.

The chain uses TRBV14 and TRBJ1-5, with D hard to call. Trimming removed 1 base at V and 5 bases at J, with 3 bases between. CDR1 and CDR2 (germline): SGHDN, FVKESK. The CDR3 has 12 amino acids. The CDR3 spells CASSQADQPQHF. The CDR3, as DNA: TGTGCCAGCAGCCAAGCGGATCAGCCCCAGCATTTT.

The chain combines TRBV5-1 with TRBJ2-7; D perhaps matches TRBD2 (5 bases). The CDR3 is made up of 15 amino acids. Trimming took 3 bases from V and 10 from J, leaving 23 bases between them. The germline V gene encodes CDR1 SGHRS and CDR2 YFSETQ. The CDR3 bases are TGCGCCAGCAGCTCCCGGGCGGGCCCTTTGGCGATCCAGTACTTC. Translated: CASSSRAGPLAIQYF.

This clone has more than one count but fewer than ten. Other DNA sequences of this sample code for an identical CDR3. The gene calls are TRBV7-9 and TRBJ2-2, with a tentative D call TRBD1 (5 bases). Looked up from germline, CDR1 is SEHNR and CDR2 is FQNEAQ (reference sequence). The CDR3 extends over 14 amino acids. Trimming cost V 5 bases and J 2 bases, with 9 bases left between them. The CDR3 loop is CASSPDRNTGELFF. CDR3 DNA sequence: TGTGCCAGCAGCCCCGACAGAAACACCGGGGAGCTGTTTTTT.

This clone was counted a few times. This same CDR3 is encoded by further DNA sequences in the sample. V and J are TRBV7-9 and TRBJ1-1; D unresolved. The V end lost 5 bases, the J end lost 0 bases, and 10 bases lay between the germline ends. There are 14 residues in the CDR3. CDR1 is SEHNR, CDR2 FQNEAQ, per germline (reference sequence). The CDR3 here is CASSPSRLNTEAFF. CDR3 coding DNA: TGTGCCAGCAGCCCTAGCAGGCTGAACACTGAAGCTTTCTTT.

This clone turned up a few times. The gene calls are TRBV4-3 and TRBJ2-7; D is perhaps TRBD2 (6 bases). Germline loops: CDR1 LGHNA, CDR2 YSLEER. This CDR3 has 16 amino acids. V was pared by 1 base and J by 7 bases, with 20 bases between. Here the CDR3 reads CASSQVDGGTRREQYF. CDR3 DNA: TGCGCCAGCAGCCAAGTGGACGGAGGGACTCGGAGGGAGCAGTACTTC.

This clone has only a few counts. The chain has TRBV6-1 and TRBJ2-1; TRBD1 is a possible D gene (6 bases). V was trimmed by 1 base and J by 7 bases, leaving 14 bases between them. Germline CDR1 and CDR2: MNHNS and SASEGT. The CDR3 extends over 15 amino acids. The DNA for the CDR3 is TGTGCCAGCAGTGAAGAGGTTACAGGGTGGAATGAGCAGTTCTTC. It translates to CASSEEVTGWNEQFF.